One and the same sample provided the 13 T cell receptor beta chains below, sequenced in a study of T cell clusters in autoimmune cytopenias. Multiplex touch-down PCR amplified TRB using TRB-A and TRB-B pools in one tube. TCRdb reprocessed the multiplex PCR reads and keeps a single row for each CDR3 protein, giving no DNA. This table lists roughly 5,200 distinct CDR3 sequences. TRB amplification used roughly 250 ng of peripheral blood genomic DNA. This same sample was also part of a study on T cell repertoires in aging, cancer and after chemotherapy.

The sample was peripheral blood. The receptors stem from a human donor in good health.

The chain recombines TRBV5-1 with TRBJ2-1; with no DNA, the TCRdb D assignment of TRBD1 cannot be verified. This CDR3 region has 11 residues. CDR1 and CDR2 (germline): SGHRS, YFSETQ. The CDR3 loop reads CASGGGREQFF.

The V call is TRBV14, the J call TRBJ2-1; TCRdb picks TRBD1, but there is no DNA to check that call. Germline assignment: CDR1 SGHDN and CDR2 FVKESK. The length of the CDR3 is 16 residues. This CDR3 is CASSHWAGVAYNEQFF.

This clonotype is deemed medium-sized by its frequency. The chain combines TRBV27 with TRBJ2-1; TCRdb indicates TRBD2, and absent DNA this call remains unverified. Per the germline V gene, CDR1 is MNHEY and CDR2 is SMNVEV (reference sequence). The CDR3 sequence is 14 residues long. CDR3 residues: CASRTSGSYNEQFF.

This chain uses TRBV13 with TRBJ2-5; with no DNA, the TCRdb D assignment of TRBD2 cannot be verified. The CDR3 totals 15 residues. In germline, CDR1 is PRHDT, CDR2 FYEKMQ (reference sequence). The CDR3: CASSLLGRGVETQYF.

V and J are TRBV18 and TRBJ1-1; TCRdb names TRBD1, which stays unverified in the absence of DNA. Germline V gene lookup returns CDR1 KGHSH and CDR2 LQKENI. The CDR3 has 15 residues. CDR3 sequence reads: CASSPWRGKGTEAFF. The variable domain in full, completed from reference TRBV18 and TRBJ1-1, reads NAGVMQNPRHLVRRRGQEARLRCSPMKGHSHVYWYRQLPEEGLKFMVYLQKENIIDESGMPKERFSAEFPKEGPSILRIQQVVRGDSAAYFCASSPWRGKGTEAFFGQGTRLTVV.

This clonotype is called medium-sized based on its frequency. This chain connects TRBV5-6 to TRBJ1-3. Germline values: CDR1 SGHDT, CDR2 YYEEEE. This CDR3 is built from 15 residues. The CDR3 region is CASSGQGMVGNTIYF.

V is TRBV27 and J is TRBJ1-1; TCRdb lists TRBD1, though no DNA is available to test this call. The germline CDR1 and CDR2 sequences are MNHEY and SMNVEV (reference sequence). The CDR3 runs 13 residues. CDR3: CASSFGTGTEAFF.

This chain joins TRBV7-9 and TRBJ2-1. The CDR3 loop spans 15 amino acids. The germline gives CDR1 SEHNR, CDR2 FQNEAQ (reference sequence). The chain's CDR3 is CASSLNAQTINEQFF.

The chain has TRBV5-1 and TRBJ2-2. CDR3 length equals 12 residues. CDR1 SGHRS and CDR2 YFSETQ come from the germline V gene. The CDR3 loop is CASRAYTGELFF.

Frequency places this clonotype as medium-sized (0.01 to 0.1%). V is TRBV27 and J is TRBJ2-5; TCRdb reports TRBD2, a call that lacks DNA to check it against. There are 13 residues in the CDR3. Germline V gene sequence: CDR1 MNHEY, CDR2 SMNVEV (reference sequence). The CDR3 loop reads CASSGGGLLTQYF.

Frequency places this clonotype as medium-sized (0.01 to 0.1%). This chain connects TRBV24-1 to TRBJ1-4; TCRdb calls TRBD1, which cannot be checked without DNA. CDR3 length equals 16 residues. Germline loops: CDR1 KGHDR, CDR2 SFDVKD. The chain's CDR3 is CATSFAPGPTNEKLFF.

By frequency, this clonotype registers medium-sized (0.01 to 0.1%). This chain uses TRBV6-5 with TRBJ2-7. Germline CDR1 is MNHEY and CDR2 is SVGAGI. The CDR3 totals 12 residues. CDR3 region: CASGGVIYEQYF.

The chain has TRBV28 and TRBJ2-7; checking the TCRdb D call of TRBD2 is not possible without DNA. The CDR3 covers 15 residues. The germline gives CDR1 MDHEN, CDR2 SYDVKM. CDR3 sequence: CASRTTSGRAYEQYF.